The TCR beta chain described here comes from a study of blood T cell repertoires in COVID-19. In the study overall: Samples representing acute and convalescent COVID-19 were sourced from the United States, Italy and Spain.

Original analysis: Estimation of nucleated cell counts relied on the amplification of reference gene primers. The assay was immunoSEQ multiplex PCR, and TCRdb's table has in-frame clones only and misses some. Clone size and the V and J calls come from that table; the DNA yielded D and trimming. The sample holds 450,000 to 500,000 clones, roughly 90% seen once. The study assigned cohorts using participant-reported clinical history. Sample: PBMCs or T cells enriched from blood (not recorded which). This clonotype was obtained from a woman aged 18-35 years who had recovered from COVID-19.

CDR3 DNA: TGTGCCAGCAGCTCGGACAGGGAAGCTGGAAACACCATATATTTT. Encoded protein: CASSSDREAGNTIYF. The chain is built from TRBV5-8 and TRBJ1-3; 8 bases align to TRBD1. J was trimmed by 2 bases and V by 3 bases; bases with no gene match: 4. This CDR3 region has 15 residues. Germline V lookup: CDR1 SGHTS, CDR2 YDEGEE.